The 13 T cell receptor beta chains below all came from one sample that was sequenced in a study of T cell responses to AZD1222 COVID-19 vaccine. Using immunoSEQ multiplex PCR, the repertoire was profiled, and TCRdb retains in-frame clones only, with some absent. Of roughly 130,000 clones in the sample, 80% to 95% were seen once. Specimen: peripheral blood, collected 28 days after the second AZD1222 dose. Receptors were obtained from an adult who received the AZD1222 COVID-19 vaccine.

This clone appeared a single time. The V gene is TRBV15, the J gene TRBJ2-1, with 7 bases matching TRBD1. Germline lookup yields CDR1 LNHNV and CDR2 YYDKDF (reference sequence). This CDR3 is 13 amino acids long. Germline trimming cut 0 bases from V and 12 bases from J; bases unmatched to any gene: 5. Written as DNA, the CDR3 is TGTGCCACCAGCAGAGACGGGACAGAAGGGCAGTTCTTC. This gives the protein CATSRDGTEGQFF.

The chain couples TRBV27 to TRBJ1-3; no clear D. The CDR3 runs 15 residues. Germline values: CDR1 MNHEY, CDR2 SMNVEV (reference sequence). V gave up 3 bases and J gave up 3 bases, with 12 bases separating them. The CDR3 nucleotides are TGTGCCAGCAGTTTTACGTGGGGAGGTGGAAACACCATATATTTT. This gives the protein CASSFTWGGGNTIYF.

This chain connects TRBV7-9 to TRBJ2-1, with 9 bases aligning to TRBD2. The length of the CDR3 is 14 residues. Losses at the gene ends were 3 bases for V and 10 bases for J; bases not matched to a gene: 7. Germline-derived CDR1 and CDR2 are SEHNR and FQNEAQ (reference sequence). CDR3: CASSFPRTSAEQFF. The CDR3, as DNA: TGTGCCAGCAGCTTCCCTAGGACTAGCGCAGAGCAGTTCTTC.

V is TRBV9 and J is TRBJ1-3, with TRBD1 as a possible D gene (5 bases). Trimming removed 1 base at V and 4 bases at J, with 15 bases between. The length of the CDR3 is 16 residues. CDR1 and CDR2 from the germline V gene are SGDLS and YYNGEE. The CDR3 region is CASSVRSGTPGNTIYF. The CDR3 DNA is TGTGCCAGCAGCGTAAGGTCCGGGACTCCCGGAAACACCATATATTTT.

This chain connects TRBV7-8 to TRBJ1-5, with D maybe TRBD1 (6 bases). V was cut by 4 bases and J by 4 bases, with 17 bases left in between. This CDR3 comprises 16 residues. CDR1 and CDR2 from the germline V gene are SGHVS and FQNEAQ. The CDR3 DNA sequence: TGTGCCAGCAGCTCCTACGGGACAACAAGGAATCAGCCCCAGCATTTT. It translates to CASSSYGTTRNQPQHF.

The gene calls are TRBV6-5 and TRBJ2-6; the D is unclear. Per germline, CDR1 MNHEY and CDR2 SVGAGI. The CDR3 has 15 amino acids. V lost 2 bases and J lost 0, with 5 bases in between. The CDR3 sequence: CASSYRYSGANVLTF. CDR3 nucleotides: TGTGCCAGCAGTTACCGGTACTCTGGGGCCAACGTCCTGACTTTC.

The genes are TRBV7-8 and TRBJ1-2, with no clear D. Germline V gives CDR1 SGHVS, CDR2 FQNEAQ. The CDR3 has 13 amino acids. V shed 5 bases and J shed 7 bases, with 14 bases lying between them. The CDR3 loop reads CASSTDPEGGYTF. The CDR3 DNA reads as TGTGCCAGCAGCACGGATCCGGAGGGTGGCTACACCTTC.

The chain uses TRBV9 and TRBJ1-1; D gene unclear. Between the trimmed V and J ends, which lost 0 bases and 1 base, there was a span of 13 bases. CDR3 length: 16 residues. The germline gives CDR1 SGDLS, CDR2 YYNGEE. The CDR3 is CASSVGSTLANTEAFF. CDR3 coding DNA: TGTGCCAGCAGCGTAGGTTCCACCCTGGCGAACACTGAAGCTTTCTTT.

As DNA, the CDR3 is TGTGCCTGGAGTGCAGGGGGCAATCAGCCCCAGCATTTT. Translating gives CAWSAGGNQPQHF. The V and J genes are TRBV30 and TRBJ1-5; D possibly corresponds to TRBD1 (6 bases). Germline lookup yields CDR1 GTSNPN and CDR2 SVGIG (reference sequence). Trimming pared 1 base from V and 2 bases from J, leaving 6 bases between. The CDR3 length is 13 residues. Looking up the rest from reference TRBV30 and TRBJ1-5 gives the full variable domain: SQTIHQWPATLVQPVGSPLSLECTVEGTSNPNLYWYRQAAGRGLQLLFYSVGIGQISSEVPQNLSASRPQDRQFILSSKKLLLSDSGFYLCAWSAGGNQPQHFGDGTRLSIL.

The CDR3 reads CSVEGQMNTEAFF. CDR3 nucleotides: TGCAGCGTTGAGGGGCAGATGAACACTGAAGCTTTCTTT. This chain joins TRBV29-1 and TRBJ1-1, with a weak D call TRBD1 (5 bases). With 3 bases removed from V and 0 bases from J, the gap between germline ends came to 8 bases. The CDR3 consists of 13 residues. CDR1 is SQVTM, CDR2 ANQGSEA, per germline. Full variable domain (remainder filled in from reference TRBV29-1 and TRBJ1-1): SAVISQKPSRDICQRGTSLTIQCQVDSQVTMMFWYRQQPGQSLTLIATANQGSEATYESGFVIDKFPISRPNLTFSTLTVSNMSPEDSSIYLCSVEGQMNTEAFFGQGTRLTVV.

This clone appeared a few times. CDR3 coding DNA: TGTGCCATCAGTGAGTCCACTAGCGGGGCGAATGAGCAGTTCTTC. Translated, it gives CAISESTSGANEQFF. The chain couples TRBV10-3 to TRBJ2-1; the match to TRBD2 covers 10 bases. There are 15 residues in the CDR3. CDR1 and CDR2 (germline): ENHRY, SYGVKD. Trimming took 0 bases from V and 7 from J; bases not matched to a gene: 3.

This clone appeared once. The gene calls are TRBV10-3 and TRBJ1-2, with D unclear. Germline V gene lookup returns CDR1 ENHRY and CDR2 SYGVKD. CDR3 length equals 13 residues. V shed 0 bases and J shed 6 bases, with 8 bases lying between them. CDR3 residues: CAISESTSDGYTF. The CDR3, as DNA: TGTGCCATCAGTGAGTCCACCTCCGATGGCTACACCTTC.

J is TRBJ2-7 and V is TRBV6-1; 7 bases agree with TRBD1. The CDR3 is 14 residues long. Unmatched junction bases numbered 0, after V lost 1 base and J lost 0 bases. Germline V gene lookup returns CDR1 MNHNS and CDR2 SASEGT. DNA of the CDR3: TGTGCCAGCAGTGAAGGGGACAGCTCCTACGAGCAGTACTTC. Translated: CASSEGDSSYEQYF.